This T cell receptor beta chain was captured by sequencing in a study of graft-versus-host responses after intestinal transplantation. In the study overall: Each recipient received a multivisceral, liver-intestinal, or isolated intestinal graft. Recipients uniformly received anti-thymocyte globulin induction, followed by tacrolimus and steroids for two to four years.

CDR1 and CDR2 (germline): ENHRY, SYGVKD. This CDR3 has 14 residues. V was trimmed by 6 bases and J by 3 bases, leaving 13 bases between them. Study conclusions and caveats: GvH clones were found in recipient marrow; some appeared first in ileum or blood.

Measured with immunoSEQ multiplex PCR; TCRdb has only the in-frame clones, and not every one. The data contain roughly 120,000 clones, approximately 94% of them singletons. This clone was seen a single time. Its target is unknown. Source: unstimulated CD4+ T cells sorted from spleen or lymph node cells, taken before transplant. This chain links TRBV10-3 with TRBJ2-3, with D perhaps TRBD2 (5 bases). The TCR originated in a human donor who was the organ donor for an intestinal transplant. The CDR3 region has the DNA TGTGCCATCAGCCCTGCGAGGGATACAGATACGCAGTATTTT. Translated: CAISPARDTDTQYF.